This T cell receptor beta chain came from a study of patients and donors after allogeneic stem cell transplantation. TCRdb re-analysed the RT-PCR reads in MiXCR, keeping a single row per CDR3 protein. The sample shows some 960,000 distinct CDR3 sequences, roughly 18% of them seen only once. V dropped 5 bases and J dropped 4; count of bases not matched to a gene: 11. The CDR3 length is 17 residues. Germline CDR1 reads MNHNS; CDR2 reads SASEGT. This sequence joins TRBV6-1 and TRBJ2-7, with 13 positions matching TRBD2. The sequence was obtained from a human donor who was either an allogeneic HSCT recipient or a stem cell or donor lymphocyte infusion donor (not recorded which). It is not recorded whose cells these are; they may come from a transplant donor. Material for sequencing was blood, either unsorted or a sorted T cell fraction (not recorded which). In nucleotides, the CDR3 is TGTGCCAGCAGTAGCTCCGGGACTAGCGGGGAGGGGTACGAGCAGTACTTC. The encoded protein is CASSSSGTSGEGYEQYF.